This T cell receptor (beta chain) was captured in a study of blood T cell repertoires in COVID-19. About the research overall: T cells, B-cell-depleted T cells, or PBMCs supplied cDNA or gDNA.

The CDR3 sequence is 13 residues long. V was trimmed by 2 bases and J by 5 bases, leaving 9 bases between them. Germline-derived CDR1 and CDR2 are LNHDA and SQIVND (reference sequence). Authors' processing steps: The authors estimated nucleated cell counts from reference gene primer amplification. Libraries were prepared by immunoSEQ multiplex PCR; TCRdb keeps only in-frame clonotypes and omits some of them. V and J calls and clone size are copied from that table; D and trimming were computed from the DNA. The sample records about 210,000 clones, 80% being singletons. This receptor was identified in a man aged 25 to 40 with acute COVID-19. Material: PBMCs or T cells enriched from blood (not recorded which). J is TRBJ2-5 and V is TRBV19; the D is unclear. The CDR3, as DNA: TGTGCCAGTAGTATATCGGTGGTGGAGACCCAGTACTTC. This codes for CASSISVVETQYF.